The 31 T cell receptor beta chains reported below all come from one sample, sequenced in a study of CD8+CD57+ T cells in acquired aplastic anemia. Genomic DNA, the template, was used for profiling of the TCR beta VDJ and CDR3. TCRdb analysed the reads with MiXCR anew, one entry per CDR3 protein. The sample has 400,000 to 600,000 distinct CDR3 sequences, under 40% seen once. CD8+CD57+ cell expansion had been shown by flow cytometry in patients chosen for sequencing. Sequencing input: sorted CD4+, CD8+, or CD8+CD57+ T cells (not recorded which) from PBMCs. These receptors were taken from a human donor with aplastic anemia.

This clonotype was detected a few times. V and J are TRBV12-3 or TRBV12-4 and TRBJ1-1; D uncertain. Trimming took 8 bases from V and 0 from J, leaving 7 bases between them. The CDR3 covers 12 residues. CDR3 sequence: CASGDMNTEAFF. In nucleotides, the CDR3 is TGTGCCAGCGGGGATATGAACACTGAAGCTTTCTTT.

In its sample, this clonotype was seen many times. This CDR3 reads CASSRLTSADSYEQYF. For the CDR3, the DNA is TGTGCCAGTAGTCGACTTACTAGCGCCGATTCATACGAGCAGTACTTC. The J gene is TRBJ2-7, the V gene TRBV19; 7 nucleotides align to TRBD2. V lost 5 bases and J lost 4; bases outside the gene matches: 14. The CDR3 is 16 residues long. CDR1 is LNHDA, CDR2 SQIVND, per germline (reference sequence).

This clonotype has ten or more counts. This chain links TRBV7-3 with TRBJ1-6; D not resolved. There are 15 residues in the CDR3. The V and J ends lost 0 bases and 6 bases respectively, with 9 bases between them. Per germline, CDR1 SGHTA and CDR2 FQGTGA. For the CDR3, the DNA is TGTGCCAGCAGCTTAACCCCTGATTCTAATTCACCCCTCCACTTT. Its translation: CASSLTPDSNSPLHF.

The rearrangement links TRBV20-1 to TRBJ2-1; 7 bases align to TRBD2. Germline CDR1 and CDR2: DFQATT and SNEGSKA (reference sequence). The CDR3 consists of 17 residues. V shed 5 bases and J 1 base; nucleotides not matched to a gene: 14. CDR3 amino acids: CSAPRSGLIWSYNEQFF. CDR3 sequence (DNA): TGCAGTGCTCCTCGTAGCGGGCTTATCTGGTCCTACAATGAGCAGTTCTTC.

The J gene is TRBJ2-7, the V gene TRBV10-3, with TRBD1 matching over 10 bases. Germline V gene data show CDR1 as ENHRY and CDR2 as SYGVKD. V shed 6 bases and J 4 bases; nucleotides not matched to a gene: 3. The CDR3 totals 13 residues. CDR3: CAIRRTGGYEQYF. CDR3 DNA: TGTGCCATCAGGAGGACAGGGGGTTACGAGCAGTACTTC.

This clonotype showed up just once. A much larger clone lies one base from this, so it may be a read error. The CDR3 is CASSPPGRSCEQYF. CDR3 coding DNA: TGCGCCAGCAGCCCACCGGGACGCTCCTGCGAGCAGTACTTC. The V and J genes are TRBV5-1 and TRBJ2-7; TRBD1 or TRBD2 may be the D gene (5 bases each). This CDR3 has 14 amino acids. Germline CDR1 and CDR2: SGHRS and YFSETQ.

The CDR3 DNA follows: TGTGCCAGCAGCTGCGACAGGGGTGAGACCCAGTACTTC. Encoded protein: CASSCDRGETQYF. The chain uses TRBV7-8 and TRBJ2-5; 8 nucleotides match TRBD1. The CDR3 runs 13 residues. The trim removed 4 bases at V and 5 bases at J, leaving 3 bases unmatched. Germline V CDR1 and CDR2: SGHVS, FQNEAQ.

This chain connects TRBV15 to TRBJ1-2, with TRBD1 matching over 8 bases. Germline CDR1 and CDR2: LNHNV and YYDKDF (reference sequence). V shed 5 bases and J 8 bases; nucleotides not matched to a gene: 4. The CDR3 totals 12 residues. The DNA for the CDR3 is TGTGCCACCAGCCGGACAGGGTCCGGCTACACCTTC. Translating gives CATSRTGSGYTF.

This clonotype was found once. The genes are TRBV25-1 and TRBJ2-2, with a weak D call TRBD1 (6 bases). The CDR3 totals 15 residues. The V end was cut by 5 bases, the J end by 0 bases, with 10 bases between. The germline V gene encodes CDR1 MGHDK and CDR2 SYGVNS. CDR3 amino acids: CASSFGTSNTGELFF. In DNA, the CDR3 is TGTGCCAGCAGTTTCGGGACATCGAACACCGGGGAGCTGTTTTTT.

The CDR3 loop reads CASSLSPGGLSLHF. For the CDR3, the DNA is TGTGCCAGCAGTTTATCTCCCGGGGGGCTCTCCCTCCACTTT. The rearrangement links TRBV2 to TRBJ1-6, with TRBD1 as a possible D gene (6 bases). Trimming pared 5 bases from V and 14 bases from J, leaving 19 bases between. There are 14 residues in the CDR3. Germline V gives CDR1 SNHLY, CDR2 FYNNEI.

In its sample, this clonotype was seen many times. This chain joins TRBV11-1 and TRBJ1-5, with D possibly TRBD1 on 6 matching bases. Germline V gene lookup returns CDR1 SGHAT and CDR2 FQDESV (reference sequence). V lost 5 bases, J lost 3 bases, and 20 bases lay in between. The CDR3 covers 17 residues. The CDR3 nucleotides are TGTGCCAGCAGCACCGGGGGGGGCCCAGCTACCAATCAGCCCCAGCATTTT. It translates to CASSTGGGPATNQPQHF.

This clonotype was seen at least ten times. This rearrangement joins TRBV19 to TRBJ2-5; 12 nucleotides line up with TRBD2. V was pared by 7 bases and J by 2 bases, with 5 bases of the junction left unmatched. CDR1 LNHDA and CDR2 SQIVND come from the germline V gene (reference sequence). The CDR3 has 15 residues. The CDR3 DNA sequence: TGTGCCAGTACGACTAGCGGGAGAGCTCAAGAGACCCAGTACTTC. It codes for CASTTSGRAQETQYF.

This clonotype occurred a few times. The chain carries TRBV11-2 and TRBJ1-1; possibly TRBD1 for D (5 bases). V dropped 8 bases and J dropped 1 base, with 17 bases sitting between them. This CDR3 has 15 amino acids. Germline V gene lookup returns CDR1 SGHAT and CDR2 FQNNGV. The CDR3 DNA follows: TGTGCCAGCTCTGCAATGGGACGGAGGAACACTGAAGCTTTCTTT. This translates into CASSAMGRRNTEAFF.

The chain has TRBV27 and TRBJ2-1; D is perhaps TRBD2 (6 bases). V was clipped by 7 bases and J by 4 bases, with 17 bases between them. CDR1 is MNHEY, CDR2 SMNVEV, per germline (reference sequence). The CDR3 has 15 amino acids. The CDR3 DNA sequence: TGTGCCAGCACCCCGGGGACTCCACAATACAATGAGCAGTTCTTC. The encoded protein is CASTPGTPQYNEQFF.

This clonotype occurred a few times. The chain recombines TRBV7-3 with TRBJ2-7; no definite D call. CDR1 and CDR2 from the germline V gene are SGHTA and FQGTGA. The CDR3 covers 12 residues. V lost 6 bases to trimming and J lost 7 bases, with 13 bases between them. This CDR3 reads CASSIDVGEQYF. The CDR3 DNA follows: TGTGCCAGCAGTATCGATGTAGGGGAGCAGTACTTC.

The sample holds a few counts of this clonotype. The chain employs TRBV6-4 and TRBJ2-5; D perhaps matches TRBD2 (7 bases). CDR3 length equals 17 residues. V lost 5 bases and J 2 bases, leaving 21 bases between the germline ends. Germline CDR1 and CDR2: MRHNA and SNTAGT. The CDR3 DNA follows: TGTGCCAGCAGTACACGGGGGGCCGCAGTAGAGCAAGAGACCCAGTACTTC. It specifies CASSTRGAAVEQETQYF.

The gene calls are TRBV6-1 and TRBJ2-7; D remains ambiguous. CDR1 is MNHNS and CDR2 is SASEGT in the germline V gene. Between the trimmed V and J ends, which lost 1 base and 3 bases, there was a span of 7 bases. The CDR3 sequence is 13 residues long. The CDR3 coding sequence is TGTGCCAGCAGTGAAGTAAACGGCTACGAGCAGTACTTC. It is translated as CASSEVNGYEQYF.

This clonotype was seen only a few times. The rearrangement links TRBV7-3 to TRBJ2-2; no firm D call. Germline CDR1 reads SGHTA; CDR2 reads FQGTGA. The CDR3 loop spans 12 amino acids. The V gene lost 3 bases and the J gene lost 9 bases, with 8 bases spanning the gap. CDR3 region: CASSLGTRELFF. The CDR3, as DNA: TGTGCCAGCAGCTTGGGTACCAGGGAGCTGTTTTTT.

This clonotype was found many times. CDR3 coding DNA: TGTGCCACCAGTGAACACAGGGTTGATCAGCCCCAGCATTTT. This encodes CATSEHRVDQPQHF. The rearrangement uses TRBV24-1 and TRBJ1-5, with D perhaps matching TRBD1 (6 bases). This CDR3 region has 14 residues. The ends were cut back, 4 bases at V and 5 bases at J, with 11 bases in the middle. Germline loops: CDR1 KGHDR, CDR2 SFDVKD.

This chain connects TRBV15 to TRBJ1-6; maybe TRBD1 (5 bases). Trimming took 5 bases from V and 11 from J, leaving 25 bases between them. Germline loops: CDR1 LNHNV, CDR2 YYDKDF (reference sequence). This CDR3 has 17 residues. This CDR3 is CATSRSSSGTGRPPLHF. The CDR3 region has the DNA TGTGCCACCAGCCGTAGTAGCTCCGGGACGGGGAGACCACCCCTCCACTTT. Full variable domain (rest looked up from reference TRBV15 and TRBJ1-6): DAMVIQNPRYQVTQFGKPVTLSCSQTLNHNVMYWYQQKSSQAPKLLFHYYDKDFNNEADTPDNFQSRRPNTSFCFLDIRSPGLGDTAMYLCATSRSSSGTGRPPLHFGNGTRLTVT.

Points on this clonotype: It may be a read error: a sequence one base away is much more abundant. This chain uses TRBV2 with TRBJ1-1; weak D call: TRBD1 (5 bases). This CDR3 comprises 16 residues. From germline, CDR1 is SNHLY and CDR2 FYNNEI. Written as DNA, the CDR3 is TGTGCCGGCAGTGACCCTAGAGGGACGTCGAACACTGAAGCTTTCTTT. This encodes CAGSDPRGTSNTEAFF.

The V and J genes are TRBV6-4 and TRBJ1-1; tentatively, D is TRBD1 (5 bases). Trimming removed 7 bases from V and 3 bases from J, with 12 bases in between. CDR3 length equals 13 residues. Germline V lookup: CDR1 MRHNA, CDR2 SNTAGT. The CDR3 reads CASKSTGYTEAFF. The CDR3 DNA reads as TGTGCCAGCAAATCAACAGGATACACTGAAGCTTTCTTT.

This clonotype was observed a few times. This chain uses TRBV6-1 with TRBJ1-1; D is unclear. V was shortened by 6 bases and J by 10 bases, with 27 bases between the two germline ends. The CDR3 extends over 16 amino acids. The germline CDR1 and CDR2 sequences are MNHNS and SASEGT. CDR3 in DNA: TGTGCCAGCAGGCCAATCTTTTCCGGAGTGAGCGGGTCAGCTTTCTTT. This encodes CASRPIFSGVSGSAFF.

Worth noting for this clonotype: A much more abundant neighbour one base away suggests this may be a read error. The CDR3 sequence: CASSTTRHTGELLF. The CDR3, as DNA: TGTGCCAGCAGTACCACCAGACATACCGGGGAGCTGCTTTTT. The chain recombines TRBV2 with TRBJ2-2, with TRBD2 as a possible D gene (5 bases). In germline, CDR1 is SNHLY, CDR2 FYNNEI. The CDR3 length is 14 residues. The full variable domain, completed using reference TRBV2 and TRBJ2-2, is EPEVTQTPSHQVTQMGQEVILRCVPISNHLYFYWYRQILGQKVEFLVSFYNNEISEKSEIFDDQFSVERPDGSNFTLKIRSTKLEDSAMYFCASSTTRHTGELLFGEGSRLTVL.

The CDR3 sequence is CASSPDRVAYNEQFF. The DNA for the CDR3 is TGTGCCAGCAGTCCTGACAGGGTGGCCTACAATGAGCAGTTCTTC. The V and J genes are TRBV6-1 and TRBJ2-1; 7 nucleotides align to TRBD1. This CDR3 contains 15 residues. Looked up from germline, CDR1 is MNHNS and CDR2 is SASEGT. V shed 5 bases, J shed 2 bases, and the junction held 6 bases outside the gene matches.

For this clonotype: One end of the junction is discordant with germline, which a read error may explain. This chain's CDR3 is CSALGTGKAGSTIYF. CDR3 nucleotides: TGCAGTGCCCTGGGGACAGGGAAGGCTGGAAGCACCATATATTTT. This chain connects TRBV20-1 to TRBJ1-3; TRBD1 aligns across 9 bases. Germline lookup yields CDR1 DFQATT and CDR2 SNEGSKA (reference sequence). The CDR3 has 15 residues.

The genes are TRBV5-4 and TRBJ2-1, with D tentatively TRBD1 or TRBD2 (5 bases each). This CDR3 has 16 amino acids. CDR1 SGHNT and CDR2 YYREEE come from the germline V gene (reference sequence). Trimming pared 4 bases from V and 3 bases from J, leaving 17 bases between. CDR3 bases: TGTGCCAGCAGCCTGGGGGTGAATCAGAACTACAATGAGCAGTTCTTC. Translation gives CASSLGVNQNYNEQFF.

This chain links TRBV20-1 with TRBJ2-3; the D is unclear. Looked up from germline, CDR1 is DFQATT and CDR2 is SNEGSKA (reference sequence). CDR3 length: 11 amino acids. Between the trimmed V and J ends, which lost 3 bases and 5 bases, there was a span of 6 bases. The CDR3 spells CSASEKDTQYF. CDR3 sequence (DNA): TGCAGTGCTAGCGAGAAAGATACGCAGTATTTT.

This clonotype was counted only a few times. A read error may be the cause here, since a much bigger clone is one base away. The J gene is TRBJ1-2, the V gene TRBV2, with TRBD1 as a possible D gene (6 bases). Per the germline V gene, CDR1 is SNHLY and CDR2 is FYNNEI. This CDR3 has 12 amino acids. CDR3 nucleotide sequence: TGTGCCAGCAGCCAGACAGGTCCTGGCCACACCTTC. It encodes CASSQTGPGHTF. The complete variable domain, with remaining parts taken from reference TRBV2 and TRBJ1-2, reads EPEVTQTPSHQVTQMGQEVILRCVPISNHLYFYWYRQILGQKVEFLVSFYNNEISEKSEIFDDQFSVERPDGSNFTLKIRSTKLEDSAMYFCASSQTGPGHTFGSGTRLTVV.

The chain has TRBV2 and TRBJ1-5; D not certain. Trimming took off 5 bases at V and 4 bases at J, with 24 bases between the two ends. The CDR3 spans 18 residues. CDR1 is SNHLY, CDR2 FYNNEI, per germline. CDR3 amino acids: CASSTDPRTVGFNQPQHF. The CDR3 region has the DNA TGTGCCAGCAGTACCGATCCGAGGACGGTTGGATTTAATCAGCCCCAGCATTTT.

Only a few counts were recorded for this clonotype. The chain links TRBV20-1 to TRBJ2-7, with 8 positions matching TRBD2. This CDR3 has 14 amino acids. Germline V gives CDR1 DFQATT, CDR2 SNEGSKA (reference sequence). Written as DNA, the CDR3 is TGCAGCGGCCTTCCGGGGGGGGGGGCCTACGAGCAGTACTTC. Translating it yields CSGLPGGGAYEQYF.